The clone carrying this T cell receptor (beta chain) has only one observation. The sample is drawn from a study of blood T cell repertoires in COVID-19. Study details: PBMCs, B-cell-depleted T cells, or T cells were the source of the cDNA or gDNA that made up the material.

Original processing notes: Reference gene primer amplification gave estimated nucleated cell counts. Libraries were prepared by immunoSEQ multiplex PCR; TCRdb keeps only in-frame clonotypes and omits some of them. The DNA gave D and trimming, while V, J and clone size come from that table. The data hold roughly 150,000 clones, with around nine tenths observed a single time. The CDR3 spans 15 residues. V lost 1 base, J lost 0 bases, and 10 bases lay in between. Per the germline V gene, CDR1 is SGHNT and CDR2 is YYREEE (reference sequence). The source material was peripheral blood. The source of this sequence is a human donor in a cohort sampled during active COVID-19. The chain recombines TRBV5-4 with TRBJ1-1, with D uncertain. The CDR3 is CASSLWSEVNTEAFF. In nucleotides, the CDR3 is TGTGCCAGCAGCTTGTGGTCAGAAGTGAACACTGAAGCTTTCTTT.